Shown below are 9 T cell receptor beta chains from a single sample sequenced in a study of cytomegalovirus exposure and HLA in healthy donors. Primers: 60 Vbeta forward and 13 Jbeta reverse. TCRdb keeps only in-frame clones here, not all; method: immunoSEQ multiplex PCR. The data show some 110,000 clones, just over 70% seen once. Sequenced: PBMCs. The receptors were sampled from a boy between 5 and 17 years old in good health and CMV-seronegative.

The CDR3 loop is CASSPQGKGAGNTIYF. The CDR3, as DNA: TGCGCCAGCAGCCCACAGGGGAAGGGGGCTGGAAACACCATATATTTT. V and J are TRBV5-1 and TRBJ1-3; 7 bases map to TRBD1. The V and J ends lost 4 bases and 2 bases, in that order; junction bases with no gene match: 9. This CDR3 contains 16 residues. Germline V lookup: CDR1 SGHRS, CDR2 YFSETQ.

This clone was counted between two and nine times. The CDR3 protein is CASSVDNGDRGNEQYF. CDR3 DNA: TGTGCCAGCAGCGTAGACAATGGGGACAGGGGCAACGAGCAGTACTTC. V and J are TRBV9 and TRBJ2-7; 10 nucleotides line up with TRBD1. The V gene end was trimmed by 0 bases and the J gene end by 5 bases; junction bases not matched to a gene: 8. Germline values: CDR1 SGDLS, CDR2 YYNGEE. This CDR3 contains 16 residues.

The J gene is TRBJ1-1, the V gene TRBV9; possible D gene TRBD1, 5 bases. Germline loops: CDR1 SGDLS, CDR2 YYNGEE. The germline V and J ends were trimmed by 2 bases and 0 bases, with 14 bases remaining between them. This CDR3 is 16 amino acids long. CDR3 loop: CASSVSGGRLNTEAFF. CDR3 nucleotide sequence: TGTGCCAGCAGCGTGTCTGGGGGGAGGTTGAACACTGAAGCTTTCTTT.

The rearrangement joins TRBV5-6 to TRBJ1-5; D might be TRBD1 (5 bases). The V gene lost 0 bases and the J gene lost 3 bases, with 10 bases spanning the gap. Looked up from germline, CDR1 is SGHDT and CDR2 is YYEEEE. The CDR3 sequence is 15 residues long. The CDR3 is CASSLAGGNNQPQHF. CDR3 bases: TGTGCCAGCAGCTTGGCCGGGGGGAACAATCAGCCCCAGCATTTT.

The V gene is TRBV27, the J gene TRBJ2-7; the D gene is possibly TRBD2 (6 bases). Trimming left V 6 bases short and J 7 bases short, with 19 bases between. CDR3 size: 14 residues. The germline gives CDR1 MNHEY, CDR2 SMNVEV (reference sequence). The CDR3 DNA follows: TGTGCCAGCAGAGATCCGGGGACTCCAAGGGAGCAGTACTTC. It is translated as CASRDPGTPREQYF.

The CDR3 region has the DNA TGCAGCGTTAGAAGGGGTCTAACAGATACGCAGTATTTT. This gives the protein CSVRRGLTDTQYF. This rearrangement joins TRBV29-1 to TRBJ2-3; tentative D call: TRBD1 (5 bases). This CDR3 region has 13 residues. The ends were cut back, 5 bases at V and 3 bases at J, with 12 bases in the middle. Germline lookup yields CDR1 SQVTM and CDR2 ANQGSEA.

The chain couples TRBV9 to TRBJ2-1; D call uncertain. The V end was cut by 3 bases, the J end by 1 base, with 14 bases between. The CDR3 contains 16 residues. Germline assignment: CDR1 SGDLS and CDR2 YYNGEE. This chain's CDR3 is CASSGRQAPSYNEQFF. The DNA for the CDR3 is TGTGCCAGCAGCGGCCGGCAGGCCCCGTCCTACAATGAGCAGTTCTTC.

This clone was detected a few times. The CDR3 nucleotides read TGTGCCAGCAGCCACTTACCGGGAGGGACCTACAATGAGCAGTTCTTC. This sequence encodes CASSHLPGGTYNEQFF. The genes are TRBV14 and TRBJ2-1, with 8 positions matching TRBD2. The CDR3 is made up of 16 amino acids. V lost 3 bases, J lost 2 bases, and 6 bases stayed unmatched. Germline CDR1 and CDR2: SGHDN and FVKESK.

This clone showed up just a few times. The chain joins TRBV5-6 to TRBJ1-4; TRBD1 matches at 8 bases. J was trimmed by 5 bases and V by 4 bases; bases with no gene match: 7. Germline CDR1 is SGHDT and CDR2 is YYEEEE. The CDR3 contains 15 residues. In DNA, the CDR3 is TGTGCCAGCAGCATAACACAGGGGGGAAATGAAAAACTGTTTTTT. This sequence encodes CASSITQGGNEKLFF.